This entry is about one T cell receptor (beta chain). The CDR3 has 15 amino acids. The germline V gene encodes CDR1 KGHDR and CDR2 SFDVKD. Trimming cost V 9 bases and J 2 bases; bases outside gene matches: 9. This specimen belongs to a study of T-cell reconstitution after alpha-beta-depleted transplantation in children. Unique molecular identifiers featured in how the TCRbeta library was prepared. TCRdb itself ran the PCR reads through MiXCR, one entry per CDR3 protein. The data contain fewer than 550,000 distinct CDR3 sequences, around 10% of them singletons. The chain links TRBV24-1 to TRBJ2-1; 7 positions agree with TRBD1. This TCR derives from a female patient aged 2 to 10 who had a stem cell transplant for aplastic anemia, so the T cells may come from the graft donor. Sequencing was performed on PBMCs, mostly from graft donor cells, taken 180 days after TCRalphabeta/CD19-depleted stem cell transplant. The CDR3 nucleotides are TGTGCCACCCAGGTAGGGACAGCGACCTACAATGAGCAGTTCTTC. It specifies CATQVGTATYNEQFF.